The 27 T cell receptor beta chains below come from one sample, sequenced in a study of neurological immune-mediated disorders. From the 5' RACE reads, TCRdb called clonotypes with MiXCR, one entry per CDR3 protein. The data contain 45,000 to 65,000 distinct CDR3 sequences, around 3.4% of them singletons. The sequencing sample was made of PBMCs. These receptors originate from a man between 35 and 55 years old with multiple sclerosis.

This clonotype occurred a few times. The V and J genes are TRBV7-6 and TRBJ2-3, with 7 bases that match TRBD1. The CDR3 runs 15 residues. The germline CDR1 and CDR2 sequences are SGHVS and FNYEAQ. V gave up 6 bases and J gave up 0 bases; unmatched junction bases: 6. The CDR3 spells CASRPGTVSTDTQYF. The CDR3 DNA follows: TGTGCCAGCAGACCAGGGACAGTAAGCACAGATACGCAGTATTTT.

This clonotype was detected many times. In DNA, the CDR3 is TGCGCCAGCAGCGCCAAGGTAGCGGGGTACACAGATACGCAGTATTTT. Protein product: CASSAKVAGYTDTQYF. The chain has TRBV5-1 and TRBJ2-3, with 8 positions matching TRBD2. CDR3 length equals 16 residues. Germline V gives CDR1 SGHRS, CDR2 YFSETQ. Unmatched junction bases numbered 9, after V lost 4 bases and J lost 2 bases.

This clonotype showed up just once. A junction boundary mismatches the germline segment, possibly from a read error. V usage is TRBV2 and J usage is TRBJ1-5; D not resolved. The CDR3 loop spans 15 amino acids. The V gene's germline CDR1 is SNHLY and CDR2 FYNNEI. CDR3 sequence reads: CASSEGPGLNQPQNF. CDR3 bases: TGTGCCAGCAGTGAAGGGCCGGGCCTGAATCAGCCCCAGAATTTT.

This clonotype was observed many times. The chain recombines TRBV20-1 with TRBJ2-7, with 11 bases that match TRBD1. V lost 3 bases to trimming and J lost 3 bases; unmatched junction nucleotides: 7. Germline V gene lookup returns CDR1 DFQATT and CDR2 SNEGSKA (reference sequence). CDR3 length: 15 amino acids. The CDR3 nucleotides are TGCAGTGCTAGTAACGGGGGGACAGGGGGCTACGAGCAGTACTTC. Encoded protein: CSASNGGTGGYEQYF.

This clonotype was seen ten or more times. The rearrangement uses TRBV10-3 and TRBJ2-2, with TRBD2 identical over 9 bases. In germline, CDR1 is ENHRY, CDR2 SYGVKD. The CDR3 is 16 amino acids. Trimming removed 5 bases from V and 4 bases from J; junction bases left unmatched: 8. CDR3 sequence reads: CAISQGPAGGTGELFF. In DNA, the CDR3 is TGTGCCATCAGTCAGGGGCCAGCGGGAGGCACCGGGGAGCTGTTTTTT.

This clonotype was seen ten or more times. This chain links TRBV20-1 with TRBJ2-7; 9 nucleotides match TRBD1. The CDR3 has 13 residues. The V and J ends lost 6 bases and 7 bases, in that order; junction bases with no gene match: 10. CDR1 and CDR2 (germline): DFQATT, SNEGSKA (reference sequence). CDR3 sequence reads: CSARDRVIIEQYF. In nucleotides, the CDR3 is TGCAGTGCCAGGGACAGGGTAATAATTGAGCAGTACTTC.

This clonotype was recorded a few times. CDR3 loop: CASSFLAWDTQYF. The CDR3 DNA reads as TGTGCCAGCAGCTTCCTAGCGTGGGATACGCAGTATTTT. The V and J genes are TRBV5-5 and TRBJ2-3; possibly TRBD2 for D (6 bases). CDR1 and CDR2 from the germline V gene are SGHKS and YYEKEE (reference sequence). The V and J ends lost 2 bases and 6 bases respectively, with 10 bases between them. The CDR3 is 13 residues long.

There are many counts of this clonotype. The chain combines TRBV10-3 with TRBJ2-7; 9 positions agree with TRBD1. There are 15 residues in the CDR3. In germline, CDR1 is ENHRY, CDR2 SYGVKD. Losses at the gene ends were 4 bases for V and 1 base for J; bases not matched to a gene: 5. As DNA, the CDR3 is TGTGCCATCAGTGGGGAAGGGACAGGGTCCTACGAGCAGTACTTC. Protein product: CAISGEGTGSYEQYF.

This clonotype has at least ten counts. This sequence joins TRBV20-1 and TRBJ2-1; D tentatively fits TRBD1 or TRBD2 (5 bases each). The V end was cut by 3 bases, the J end by 0 bases, with 15 bases between. The CDR3 extends over 16 amino acids. CDR1 is DFQATT, CDR2 SNEGSKA, per germline (reference sequence). The CDR3 bases are TGCAGTGCTAGGGGAGTAACAGGTAACTCCTACAATGAGCAGTTCTTC. Amino acids: CSARGVTGNSYNEQFF.

This clonotype was seen ten or more times. This sequence joins TRBV27 and TRBJ2-2, with D possibly being TRBD1 (6 bases). Deletions cut 5 bases from V and 6 bases from J, with 13 bases between. Germline CDR1 and CDR2: MNHEY and SMNVEV (reference sequence). The CDR3 covers 14 residues. The CDR3 region is CASSIQGPAGELFF. CDR3 bases: TGTGCCAGCAGTATACAGGGCCCCGCCGGGGAGCTGTTTTTT.

This clonotype was seen many times. The V gene is TRBV20-1, the J gene TRBJ2-2; no firm D call. Germline loops: CDR1 DFQATT, CDR2 SNEGSKA (reference sequence). With 5 bases removed from V and 4 bases from J, the gap between germline ends came to 11 bases. This CDR3 has 13 amino acids. For the CDR3, the DNA is TGCAGTGCTCGGGCAGTTGTCACCGGGGAGCTGTTTTTT. This codes for CSARAVVTGELFF.

Many counts were recorded for this clonotype. J is TRBJ2-7 and V is TRBV6-6; the match to TRBD1 covers 9 bases. Trimming at V came to 5 bases and at J to 0 bases, leaving 2 bases not matched to a gene. The CDR3 sequence is 14 residues long. Germline-derived CDR1 and CDR2 are MNHNY and SVGAGI (reference sequence). The CDR3 spells CASSRDRDSYEQYF. Written as DNA, the CDR3 is TGTGCCAGCAGTCGGGACAGGGACTCCTACGAGCAGTACTTC.

The table lists this clonotype with many counts. This chain uses TRBV12-3 or TRBV12-4 with TRBJ2-6; perhaps D is TRBD1 or TRBD2 (5 bases each). The germline V and J ends were trimmed by 5 bases and 4 bases, with 9 bases remaining between them. The CDR3 loop spans 14 amino acids. The CDR3 is CASSPGTGANVLTF. CDR3 bases: TGTGCCAGCAGTCCAGGGACCGGGGCCAACGTCCTGACTTTC.

This clonotype was counted ten times or more. The V and J genes are TRBV12-3 or TRBV12-4 and TRBJ1-2; 9 positions agree with TRBD1. The CDR3 covers 13 residues. Trimming removed 2 bases from V and 8 bases from J; junction bases left unmatched: 3. Here the CDR3 reads CASSLWTGDGYTF. The CDR3 coding sequence is TGTGCCAGCAGTTTATGGACAGGGGACGGCTACACCTTC.

The chain has TRBV27 and TRBJ2-7; 10 bases match TRBD1. The germline V gene encodes CDR1 MNHEY and CDR2 SMNVEV (reference sequence). CDR3 length equals 14 residues. V gave up 5 bases and J gave up 2 bases; unmatched junction bases: 3. CDR3 bases: TGTGCCAGCAGTCCTGGACAGGGGGCCTACGAGCAGTACTTC. The encoded protein is CASSPGQGAYEQYF.

This clonotype was recorded many times. CDR3 DNA: TGTGCCAGCAGCTTATTAGCGGGGGGGCAAGAGACCCAGTACTTC. Its translation: CASSLLAGGQETQYF. The chain is built from TRBV5-6 and TRBJ2-5, with 11 bases lining up with TRBD2. Germline lookup yields CDR1 SGHDT and CDR2 YYEEEE. This CDR3 spans 15 amino acids. The ends lost 2 bases at V and 2 bases at J; junction bases unmatched: 2.

This clonotype was found many times. The rearrangement joins TRBV10-3 to TRBJ1-1, with D possibly TRBD1 on 6 matching bases. Germline V lookup: CDR1 ENHRY, CDR2 SYGVKD. The CDR3 is 16 amino acids. V shed 1 base and J shed 1 base, with 13 bases lying between them. The CDR3 loop is CAISEWTAKTNTEAFF. Here the CDR3 DNA reads TGTGCCATCAGTGAGTGGACAGCCAAGACGAACACTGAAGCTTTCTTT.

A word on this clonotype: A clone one base away is much larger, so this may be a read error. The rearrangement uses TRBV7-2 and TRBJ2-7, with TRBD2 matching 9 bases. The CDR3 contains 15 residues. The V gene end was trimmed by 1 base and the J gene end by 2 bases; junction bases not matched to a gene: 3. Per the germline V gene, CDR1 is SGHTA and CDR2 is FQGNSA. The CDR3 nucleotides are TGTGCCAGCAGCTTAGTGCTAGCGGGGCCCTACGAGCAGTACTTC. It is translated as CASSLVLAGPYEQYF.

This clonotype was recorded many times. The chain is built from TRBV27 and TRBJ1-4, with D hard to call. The CDR3 is 15 amino acids. CDR1 and CDR2 (germline): MNHEY, SMNVEV (reference sequence). The ends were cut back, 6 bases at V and 5 bases at J, with 16 bases in the middle. CDR3 protein: CASRPSWRTNEKLFF. Written as DNA, the CDR3 is TGTGCCAGCAGACCCTCTTGGCGGACGAATGAAAAACTGTTTTTT.

This clonotype occurred a few times. A junction end diverges from the germline sequence, so it may reflect a read error. The CDR3 loop is CASSESRDRGSNQPQNF. As DNA, the CDR3 is TGTGCCAGCAGCGAGTCCCGGGACAGGGGTAGCAATCAGCCCCAGAATTTT. The chain is built from TRBV9 and TRBJ1-5; TRBD1 matches at 10 bases. Germline CDR1 reads SGDLS; CDR2 reads YYNGEE. This CDR3 region has 17 residues.

This clonotype was seen at least ten times. No conserved phenylalanine or tryptophan ends this CDR3, so it is likely a read error. It is unclear where the CDR3 begins or ends on the DNA, so no DNA is shown, and the CDR3 is as TCRdb lists it. V usage is TRBV18 and J usage is TRBJ2-3; the D call in the table, TRBD2, was not verified against the DNA. The CDR3 adds up to 13 amino acids, both ends counted. Germline V CDR1 and CDR2: KGHSH, LQKENI. CDR3 amino acids: CASSPTTGTPYDI.

At least ten counts were recorded for this clonotype. V gene TRBV20-1 combines with J gene TRBJ2-7, with 7 bases matching TRBD1. Looked up from germline, CDR1 is DFQATT and CDR2 is SNEGSKA (reference sequence). This CDR3 spans 12 amino acids. Germline trimming cut 0 bases from V and 5 bases from J; bases unmatched to any gene: 1. CDR3 residues: CSARDQGDEQYF. The CDR3 DNA reads TGCAGTGCTAGAGACCAGGGGGACGAGCAGTACTTC.

This clonotype was seen many times. The J gene is TRBJ2-2, the V gene TRBV5-6; a possible D gene is TRBD1 (6 bases). Germline CDR1 is SGHDT and CDR2 is YYEEEE. CDR3 length: 17 residues. V lost 0 bases and J lost 3, with 15 bases in between. In nucleotides, the CDR3 is TGTGCCAGCAGCTTGGTGTGGGGGCTTGACGACACCGGGGAGCTGTTTTTT. Translation gives CASSLVWGLDDTGELFF. The full variable domain, rest sourced from reference TRBV5-6 and TRBJ2-2, is DAGVTQSPTHLIKTRGQQVTLRCSPKSGHDTVSWYQQALGQGPQFIFQYYEEEERQRGNFPDRFSGHQFPNYSSELNVNALLLGDSALYLCASSLVWGLDDTGELFFGEGSRLTVL.

This clonotype was seen at least ten times. The genes are TRBV4-1 and TRBJ1-3; 7 positions match TRBD1. With 4 bases clipped from V and 4 bases from J, the junction kept 7 bases outside the gene matches. Germline-derived CDR1 and CDR2 are MGHRA and YSYEKL. The CDR3 is 15 residues long. This chain's CDR3 is CASSRLTGKGNTIYF. The CDR3 coding sequence is TGCGCCAGCAGCCGTCTGACAGGGAAAGGAAACACCATATATTTT.

This clonotype was counted at least ten times. DNA for the CDR3: TGTGCCAGCAGCCAAGCGGTGGGACCAAATCAGCCCCAGCATTTT. It codes for CASSQAVGPNQPQHF. The chain couples TRBV3-1 to TRBJ1-5, with a possible D match to TRBD1 (5 bases). Germline CDR1 and CDR2: LGHDT and YNNKEL (reference sequence). Between the trimmed V and J ends, which lost 1 base and 4 bases, there was a span of 11 bases. This CDR3 is built from 15 residues.

This clonotype showed up many times. The rearrangement uses TRBV9 and TRBJ1-3; possible D gene TRBD1, 5 bases. The germline gives CDR1 SGDLS, CDR2 YYNGEE. CDR3 length: 15 amino acids. The ends were cut back, 1 base at V and 1 base at J, with 9 bases in the middle. CDR3 DNA sequence: TGTGCCAGCAGCGTATCGACAGCGTCTGGAAACACCATATATTTT. This encodes CASSVSTASGNTIYF.

There are a few counts of this clonotype. The genes are TRBV6-2 or TRBV6-3 and TRBJ2-5; 9 bases are a match to TRBD1. Germline values: CDR1 MNHEY, CDR2 SVGEGT. The CDR3 consists of 13 residues. Unmatched junction bases numbered 1, after V lost 6 bases and J lost 2 bases. The CDR3 bases are TGTGCCAGCAGACAGGGGGCACAAGAGACCCAGTACTTC. Translated, it gives CASRQGAQETQYF.